This T cell receptor (beta chain) emerged from a study of cytotoxic CD8 clonotypes in ibrutinib-treated CLL. As for the study in general: Response samples followed a median around 11 months of treatment, range 6 to 36. Study-wide points: Rising at ibrutinib response, clonality subsequently fell back toward baseline at progression.

Concerning this clone itself: What it binds is unknown.

Frozen-stored PBMCs produced about 2 micrograms of genomic DNA for TCR beta libraries. Using immunoSEQ multiplex PCR, the repertoire was profiled, and TCRdb retains in-frame clones only, with some absent. The data show about 200,000 clones, 70% to 75% seen once. In germline, CDR1 is SGHRS, CDR2 YFSETQ. V lost 0 bases and J 7 bases, leaving 7 bases between the germline ends. The CDR3 has 13 residues. Sequences were derived from PBMCs, sampled after 12 months of ibrutinib treatment. This chain connects TRBV5-1 to TRBJ2-2; no firm D call. The receptor comes from a human donor with chronic lymphocytic leukemia. The DNA for the CDR3 is TGCGCCAGCAGCTTGGGGGGAATCGGGGAGCTGTTTTTT. Its translation: CASSLGGIGELFF.